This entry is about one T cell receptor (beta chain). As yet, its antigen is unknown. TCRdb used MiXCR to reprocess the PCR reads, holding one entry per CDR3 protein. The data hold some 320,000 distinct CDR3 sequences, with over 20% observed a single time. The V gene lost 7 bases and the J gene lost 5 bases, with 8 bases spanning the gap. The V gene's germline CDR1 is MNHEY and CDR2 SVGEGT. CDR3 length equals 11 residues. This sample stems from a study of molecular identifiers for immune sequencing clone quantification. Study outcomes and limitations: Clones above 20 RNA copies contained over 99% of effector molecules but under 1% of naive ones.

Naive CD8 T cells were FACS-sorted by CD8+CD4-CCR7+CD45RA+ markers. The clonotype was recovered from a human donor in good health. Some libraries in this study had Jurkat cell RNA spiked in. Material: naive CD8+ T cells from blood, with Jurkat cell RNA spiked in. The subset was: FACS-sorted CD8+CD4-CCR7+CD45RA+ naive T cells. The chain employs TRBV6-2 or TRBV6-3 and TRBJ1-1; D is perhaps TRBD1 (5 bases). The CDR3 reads CASNWGTEAFF. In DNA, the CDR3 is TGTGCCAGCAATTGGGGGACTGAAGCTTTCTTT.